These 30 T cell receptor beta chains originate from one sample sequenced in a study of blood T cell repertoires in COVID-19 (dated by TCRdb to the early 2020s). Libraries were constructed by the immunoSEQ multiplex PCR assay. TCRdb mirrors the immuneACCESS table, restricted to in-frame sequences. Some clones are absent from its copies; in checked studies, under half trace to an unresolved V gene, and the reason for the others is unknown. Within this sample are around 300,000 clones, with approximately 81% of them counted one time only. 2.5% of the sample rests with the top ten. Material: PBMCs or T cells enriched from blood (not recorded which). The source of these receptors is a woman aged 50 to 60 who had recovered from COVID-19.

The chain has TRBV3-1 (or the pseudogene TRBV3-2) and TRBJ1-2; D perhaps matches TRBD1 (6 bases). Germline CDR1 LGHDT, CDR2 YNNKEL (reference sequence). This CDR3 has 15 residues. The V end was cut by 3 bases, the J end by 0 bases, with 11 bases between. The CDR3 is CASSHAGATNYGYTF. CDR3 nucleotide sequence: TGTGCCAGCAGCCACGCAGGGGCCACTAACTATGGCTACACCTTC.

This chain links TRBV5-1 with TRBJ2-7, with 8 bases fitting TRBD1. This CDR3 spans 14 amino acids. Trimming at V came to 1 base and at J to 5 bases, leaving 5 bases not matched to a gene. In germline, CDR1 is SGHRS, CDR2 YFSETQ. CDR3 residues: CASSLSPGGDEQYF. As DNA, the CDR3 is TGCGCCAGCAGCTTGAGTCCAGGGGGCGACGAGCAGTACTTC.

This clone was counted once. The chain employs TRBV15 and TRBJ2-7; 8 nucleotides match TRBD2. CDR3 length: 14 residues. J gave up 5 bases and V 0 bases, and 3 bases lay outside the gene matches. The germline V gene encodes CDR1 LNHNV and CDR2 YYDKDF (reference sequence). CDR3 loop: CATSRDSGSNEQYF. The CDR3 DNA reads as TGTGCCACCAGCAGAGACAGCGGGAGCAACGAGCAGTACTTC.

The chain couples TRBV10-3 to TRBJ2-1; 10 bases are shared with TRBD2. The V segment lost 5 bases and the J segment 8 bases; nucleotides outside the gene matches: 3. Germline values: CDR1 ENHRY, CDR2 SYGVKD. The CDR3 runs to 13 residues. CDR3 amino acids: CAISKREGDEQFF. CDR3 DNA sequence: TGTGCCATCAGTAAGCGGGAGGGGGATGAGCAGTTCTTC.

This clone was detected only once. The genes are TRBV19 and TRBJ2-1; 10 bases align to TRBD2. Germline CDR1 is LNHDA and CDR2 is SQIVND (reference sequence). This CDR3 is built from 17 residues. V lost 2 bases and J lost 2; bases outside the gene matches: 6. In nucleotides, the CDR3 is TGTGCCAGTAGTATATCTGGGACTAGCGCGACCTACAATGAGCAGTTCTTC. Protein sequence: CASSISGTSATYNEQFF. Supplemented by reference TRBV19 and TRBJ2-1, the full variable domain reads DGGITQSPKYLFRKEGQNVTLSCEQNLNHDAMYWYRQDPGQGLRLIYYSQIVNDFQKGDIAEGYSVSREKKESFPLTVTSAQKNPTAFYLCASSISGTSATYNEQFFGPGTRLTVL.

CDR3 loop: CASSPSTGDLATF. CDR3 in DNA: TGTGCCAGCAGCCCTTCGACAGGAGACCTGGCTACCTTC. The chain couples TRBV11-2 to TRBJ1-2, with a weak D call TRBD1 (6 bases). The germline V gene has CDR1 SGHAT and CDR2 FQNNGV. This CDR3 comprises 13 residues. Trimming shortened V by 5 bases and J by 14 bases, and 21 bases separated the two germline ends.

This chain connects TRBV5-5 to TRBJ2-1, with D tentatively TRBD1 (6 bases). Germline CDR1 and CDR2: SGHKS and YYEKEE (reference sequence). The ends were cut back, 1 base at V and 10 bases at J, with 15 bases in the middle. The length of the CDR3 is 14 residues. CDR3 region: CASSLYQGFGEQFF. CDR3 DNA: TGTGCCAGCAGCTTGTATCAGGGGTTCGGGGAGCAGTTCTTC.

This sequence joins TRBV5-1 and TRBJ2-2; TRBD2 might be the D (5 bases). In germline, CDR1 is SGHRS, CDR2 YFSETQ. V lost 0 bases and J lost 5, with 11 bases in between. The CDR3 has 15 amino acids. CDR3 in DNA: TGCGCCAGCAGCTTGGCCTTTACGGGGACCGGGGAGCTGTTTTTT. Amino acid sequence: CASSLAFTGTGELFF.

This chain joins TRBV19 and TRBJ1-2, with TRBD1 matching 8 bases. Germline CDR1 reads LNHDA; CDR2 reads SQIVND (reference sequence). The CDR3 runs 16 residues. With 4 bases clipped from V and 2 bases from J, the junction kept 9 bases outside the gene matches. CDR3 DNA sequence: TGTGCCAGTAGTAATAAACCAGGGGGCAGAAACTATGGCTACACCTTC. Encoded protein: CASSNKPGGRNYGYTF.

This chain links TRBV5-1 with TRBJ1-1; tentatively, D is TRBD1 (6 bases). The germline V gene has CDR1 SGHRS and CDR2 YFSETQ. The germline V and J ends were trimmed by 4 bases and 1 base, with 14 bases remaining between them. CDR3 size: 15 residues. The chain's CDR3 is CASSPIAGANTEAFF. DNA for the CDR3: TGCGCCAGCAGCCCCATAGCGGGGGCGAACACTGAAGCTTTCTTT.

The rearrangement uses TRBV2 and TRBJ1-5; a possible D gene is TRBD1 (6 bases). V was trimmed by 7 bases and J by 2 bases, leaving 12 bases between them. Germline V CDR1 and CDR2: SNHLY, FYNNEI. The CDR3 is made up of 14 amino acids. DNA for the CDR3: TGTGCCAGCAATACAGGGTTCCGCAATCAGCCCCAGCATTTT. This encodes CASNTGFRNQPQHF.

This chain connects TRBV6-5 to TRBJ1-1; D uncertain. CDR3 size: 13 residues. V was trimmed by 6 bases and J by 1 base, leaving 9 bases between them. Germline CDR1 MNHEY, CDR2 SVGAGI. The CDR3, as DNA: TGTGCCAGCAGAATGACACAGAACACTGAAGCTTTCTTT. This encodes CASRMTQNTEAFF.

The chain links TRBV27 to TRBJ1-1; 9 bases are shared with TRBD1. The CDR3 covers 15 residues. The ends lost 2 bases at V and 1 base at J; junction bases unmatched: 2. Germline CDR1 reads MNHEY; CDR2 reads SMNVEV (reference sequence). CDR3: CASSLAGQGNTEAFF. CDR3 sequence (DNA): TGTGCCAGCAGTTTAGCGGGACAGGGGAACACTGAAGCTTTCTTT.

This clone showed up just once. This chain links TRBV20-1 with TRBJ2-5; D is unresolved. This CDR3 is built from 10 residues. The V gene lost 6 bases and the J gene lost 2 bases, with 4 bases spanning the gap. Germline V gene lookup returns CDR1 DFQATT and CDR2 SNEGSKA (reference sequence). In DNA, the CDR3 is TGCAGTGCAGAGCAAGAGACCCAGTACTTC. Translating it yields CSAEQETQYF.

Worth noting for this clone: Other DNA sequences in the sample encode the same CDR3. The chain joins TRBV12-3 or TRBV12-4 to TRBJ1-1; 8 positions match TRBD1. This CDR3 contains 13 residues. With V trimmed by 6 bases and J by 1 base, 1 base remained unmatched. Written as DNA, the CDR3 is TGTGCCAGCAGGGGGACAGGGAACACTGAAGCTTTCTTT. This codes for CASRGTGNTEAFF.

The chain joins TRBV6-5 to TRBJ1-6, with D possibly TRBD1 on 5 matching bases. There are 16 residues in the CDR3. Looked up from germline, CDR1 is MNHEY and CDR2 is SVGAGI. V was pared by 0 bases and J by 6 bases, with 12 bases between. CDR3 region: CASSYSMRGGNSPLHF. DNA of the CDR3: TGTGCCAGCAGTTACTCTATGCGGGGCGGTAATTCACCCCTCCACTTT.

This clone was seen only once. The same CDR3 can be traced to other DNA sequences in this sample. CDR3 in DNA: TGCGCCAGCAGCTTGGGGCAGGTCCAAGAGACCCAGTACTTC. It encodes CASSLGQVQETQYF. The V gene is TRBV5-1, the J gene TRBJ2-5; D remains ambiguous. Per the germline V gene, CDR1 is SGHRS and CDR2 is YFSETQ. The CDR3 is 14 residues long. V was clipped by 0 bases and J by 1 base, with 7 bases between them.

The chain joins TRBV10-1 to TRBJ1-1, with a possible D match to TRBD1 (6 bases). CDR3 length: 12 residues. V was clipped by 11 bases and J by 3 bases, with 13 bases between them. From germline, CDR1 is WNHNN and CDR2 SYGVQD (reference sequence). DNA for the CDR3: TGCGCCGGAAACAGGGAAGACACTGAAGCTTTCTTT. Translated, it gives CAGNREDTEAFF.

The genes are TRBV28 and TRBJ1-5; no reliable D call. Germline values: CDR1 MDHEN, CDR2 SYDVKM. V lost 3 bases and J 7 bases, leaving 16 bases between the germline ends. The CDR3 has 15 residues. The CDR3 DNA sequence: TGTGCCAGCAGTTTTCGGGGATTGGGAGGCCAGCCCCAGCATTTT. Translated: CASSFRGLGGQPQHF.

The genes are TRBV7-6 and TRBJ2-7; the match to TRBD2 covers 12 bases. Per germline, CDR1 SGHVS and CDR2 FNYEAQ. This CDR3 comprises 16 residues. V was pared by 5 bases and J by 0 bases, with 5 bases of the junction left unmatched. The CDR3 here is CASSGRTSGISYEQYF. In DNA, the CDR3 is TGTGCCAGCAGCGGGAGGACTAGCGGGATCTCCTACGAGCAGTACTTC.

The chain uses TRBV7-7 and TRBJ2-1, with 11 positions matching TRBD2. The CDR3 has 15 residues. Germline trimming cut 4 bases from V and 5 bases from J; bases unmatched to any gene: 4. The germline V gene encodes CDR1 SSHAT and CDR2 FNYEAQ (reference sequence). The CDR3 loop reads CASSSGLAADNEQFF. The CDR3, as DNA: TGTGCCAGCAGCTCGGGACTAGCGGCTGACAATGAGCAGTTCTTC.

The chain employs TRBV29-1 and TRBJ1-6; 9 bases line up with TRBD1. In germline, CDR1 is SQVTM, CDR2 ANQGSEA. CDR3 length: 13 residues. After removal of 5 bases from V and 6 bases from J, the junction contained 2 bases not matched to a gene. In nucleotides, the CDR3 is TGCAGCGTTTCGACAGGGGGTAATTCACCCCTCCACTTT. Translated: CSVSTGGNSPLHF.

The chain uses TRBV6-2 or TRBV6-3 and TRBJ2-3; possibly TRBD1 for D (6 bases). This CDR3 comprises 14 residues. Per the germline V gene, CDR1 is MNHEY and CDR2 is SVGEGT. V gave up 2 bases and J gave up 6 bases, with 12 bases separating them. The CDR3 reads CASSYNRVLDTQYF. For the CDR3, the DNA is TGTGCCAGCAGTTACAACAGGGTCTTGGATACGCAGTATTTT.

This clone was counted between two and nine times. J is TRBJ1-5 and V is TRBV4-1; D unclear. The CDR3 runs 15 residues. CDR1 and CDR2 (germline): MGHRA, YSYEKL. V lost 4 bases and J 7 bases, leaving 17 bases between the germline ends. CDR3 residues: CASSPEATFEQPQHF. The CDR3 DNA follows: TGCGCCAGCAGCCCAGAGGCCACCTTCGAACAGCCCCAGCATTTT.

The rearrangement links TRBV4-1 to TRBJ1-1; 8 bases line up with TRBD1. CDR3 size: 14 residues. V lost 4 bases, J lost 5 bases, and 6 bases stayed unmatched. Germline-derived CDR1 and CDR2 are MGHRA and YSYEKL. The CDR3 spells CASSPKTGATEAFF. The CDR3 nucleotides read TGCGCCAGCAGCCCCAAGACAGGGGCAACTGAAGCTTTCTTT.

This clone was picked up one time. This chain joins TRBV10-3 and TRBJ2-7; 13 nucleotides line up with TRBD2. Looked up from germline, CDR1 is ENHRY and CDR2 is SYGVKD. The CDR3 has 14 amino acids. The ends lost 6 bases at V and 7 bases at J; junction bases unmatched: 6. CDR3 residues: CAISGLAGDYEQYF. The CDR3 DNA is TGTGCCATCAGCGGACTAGCGGGAGATTATGAGCAGTACTTC.

The J gene is TRBJ2-7, the V gene TRBV7-3, with D maybe TRBD2 (6 bases). CDR1 SGHTA and CDR2 FQGTGA come from the germline V gene. This CDR3 region has 13 residues. Deletions cut 4 bases from V and 0 bases from J, with 7 bases between. The CDR3 loop reads CASSSAGSYEQYF. CDR3 sequence (DNA): TGTGCCAGCAGCTCAGCGGGCTCCTACGAGCAGTACTTC.

The V gene is TRBV9, the J gene TRBJ1-5; 8 bases line up with TRBD1. The CDR3 sequence is 15 residues long. Germline V gene sequence: CDR1 SGDLS, CDR2 YYNGEE. V lost 2 bases, J lost 10 bases, and 11 bases stayed unmatched. CDR3 protein: CASSVHGQGSSPQHF. DNA of the CDR3: TGTGCCAGCAGCGTCCACGGACAGGGCTCTTCTCCCCAGCATTTT. The full variable domain, with the rest looked up from reference TRBV9 and TRBJ1-5, is DSGVTQTPKHLITATGQRVTLRCSPRSGDLSVYWYQQSLDQGLQFLIQYYNGEERAKGNILERFSAQQFPDLHSELNLSSLELGDSALYFCASSVHGQGSSPQHFGDGTRLSIL.

The gene calls are TRBV19 and TRBJ1-6, with TRBD1 matching over 11 bases. CDR1 is LNHDA, CDR2 SQIVND, per germline (reference sequence). The CDR3 is 14 residues long. After removal of 6 bases from V and 9 bases from J, the junction contained 4 bases not matched to a gene. The CDR3 here is CASRGQGGGSPLHF. In DNA form, the CDR3 reads TGTGCCAGTAGGGGACAGGGGGGTGGTTCACCCCTCCACTTT.

The genes are TRBV19 and TRBJ2-3; 13 bases fit TRBD2. The CDR3 runs to 19 residues. J lost 0 bases, V lost 5 bases, and 11 bases had no gene match. Germline V gives CDR1 LNHDA, CDR2 SQIVND (reference sequence). DNA for the CDR3: TGTGCCAGTAGTCAAACTAGCGGGGGGGCCGAGCCCAGCACAGATACGCAGTATTTT. Translation gives CASSQTSGGAEPSTDTQYF. Full variable domain (outside the CDR3, taken from reference TRBV19 and TRBJ2-3): DGGITQSPKYLFRKEGQNVTLSCEQNLNHDAMYWYRQDPGQGLRLIYYSQIVNDFQKGDIAEGYSVSREKKESFPLTVTSAQKNPTAFYLCASSQTSGGAEPSTDTQYFGPGTRLTVL.